This TCR beta chain comes out of a study of long-term antiretroviral therapy in people with HIV. Notes on the study in general: Relative to transplant donor controls, diversity remained lower despite increasing after ART.

In each sample, about 0.9-10 million cryopreserved PBMC were present before DNA extraction. This clone has just one count. Its specificity is unknown. They ran version v3.0 of the immunoSEQ assay at survey level. Target depth was about 40,000-50,000 T-cell genomes per sample. This table comes from immunoSEQ multiplex PCR, and its TCRdb copy is limited to in-frame clones, with some not included. The data hold approximately 13,000 clones, with about 87% observed a single time. The CDR3 is 12 residues long. Germline V CDR1 and CDR2: SEHNR, FQNEAQ (reference sequence). Trimming took off 3 bases at V and 5 bases at J, with 7 bases between the two ends.

V and J are TRBV7-9 and TRBJ2-5; D is unclear. Material: unsorted PBMCs, obtained 2.1 years after starting antiretroviral therapy. This clonotype originated in a woman between 40 and 50 years old with HIV. CDR3 DNA sequence: TGTGCCAGCAGCTTCGGCTTGGAGACCCAGTACTTC. It specifies CASSFGLETQYF.